The source of this T cell receptor beta chain is a study of human T cells and chemical hapten exposure. TCRdb fed the RACE reads into MiXCR, producing one record per CDR3 protein. Altogether about 300,000 distinct CDR3 sequences are present, 5% to 6.5% being singletons, with the ten largest covering under 9.5%. CDR3 size: 19 residues. Unmatched junction bases numbered 10, after V lost 0 bases and J lost 4 bases. Germline CDR1 LGHNA, CDR2 YSLEER. This clonotype occurred many times. Sample time point: pre-sensitization, week 0. Noted treatment: therapeutic diphenylcyclopropenone sensitization with weekly scalp DPC. The template was total RNA from unfractionated whole blood.

J is TRBJ2-3 and V is TRBV4-3; 13 positions match TRBD2. Sequenced here: whole blood, sampled in connection with sensitization to the hapten diphenylcyclopropenone (DPC). The TCR comes from a woman aged 18-29 years with alopecia areata. Some clones in this sample may be carry-over from other donors' samples. CDR3 sequence reads: CASSQDRLAGGLGADTQYF. The CDR3 DNA is TGCGCCAGCAGCCAAGATCGACTAGCGGGGGGCCTGGGGGCAGATACGCAGTATTTT.